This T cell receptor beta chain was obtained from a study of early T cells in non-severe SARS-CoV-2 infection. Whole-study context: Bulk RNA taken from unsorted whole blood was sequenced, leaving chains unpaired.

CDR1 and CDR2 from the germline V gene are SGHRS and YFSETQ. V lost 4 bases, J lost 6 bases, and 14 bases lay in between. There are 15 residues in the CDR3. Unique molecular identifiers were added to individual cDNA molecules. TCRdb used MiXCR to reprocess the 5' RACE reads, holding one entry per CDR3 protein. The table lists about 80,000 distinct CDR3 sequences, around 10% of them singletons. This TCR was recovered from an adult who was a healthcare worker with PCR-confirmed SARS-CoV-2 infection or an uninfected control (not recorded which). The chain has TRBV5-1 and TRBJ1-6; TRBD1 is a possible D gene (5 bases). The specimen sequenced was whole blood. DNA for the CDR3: TGCGCCAGCAGCACTGGACAAGGGACTAATTCACCCCTCCACTTT. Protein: CASSTGQGTNSPLHF.